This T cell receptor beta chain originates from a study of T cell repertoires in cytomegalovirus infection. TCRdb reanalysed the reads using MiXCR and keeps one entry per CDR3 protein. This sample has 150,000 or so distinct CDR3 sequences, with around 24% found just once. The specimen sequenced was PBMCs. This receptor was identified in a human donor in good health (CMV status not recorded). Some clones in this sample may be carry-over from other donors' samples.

In nucleotides, the CDR3 is TGCGCCAGCAGCTCAGCCGGGACAGGGGAAGGCTACACCTTC. This translates into CASSSAGTGEGYTF. The rearrangement links TRBV5-1 to TRBJ1-2; 10 nucleotides line up with TRBD1. The germline V gene has CDR1 SGHRS and CDR2 YFSETQ. J gave up 8 bases and V 3 bases, and 7 bases lay outside the gene matches. The CDR3 is made up of 14 amino acids.